These 8 T cell receptor beta chains share one sample of origin, sequenced in a study of T-cell reconstitution after alpha-beta-depleted transplantation in children. Using unique molecular identifiers, the investigators prepared the TCRbeta library. MiXCR was run by TCRdb on the PCR reads, yielding one entry per CDR3 protein. This sample has about 980,000 distinct CDR3 sequences; roughly 29% occur once, and the top ten carry about 28%. Sequencing was performed on PBMCs, mostly from graft donor cells, taken 360 days after TCRalphabeta/CD19-depleted stem cell transplant. The receptors originated from a boy younger than two who had a stem cell transplant for SCID, so the T cells may come from the graft donor.

This clonotype was recorded once. The J gene is TRBJ2-6, the V gene TRBV7-9, with D possibly TRBD2 on 5 matching bases. This CDR3 has 16 amino acids. Germline V gene data show CDR1 as SEHNR and CDR2 as FQNEAQ (reference sequence). V dropped 6 bases and J dropped 4 bases, with 16 bases sitting between them. The CDR3 DNA reads as TGTGCCAGCAGTCACCTCCGGGGATCAGGGGCCAACGTCCTGACTTTC. Amino acids: CASSHLRGSGANVLTF.

V and J are TRBV28 and TRBJ2-2; 12 bases are shared with TRBD1. The CDR3 contains 16 residues. Germline V gives CDR1 MDHEN, CDR2 SYDVKM. J gave up 6 bases and V 6 bases, and 8 bases lay outside the gene matches. The CDR3 is CASSSVRDRGPGELFF. CDR3 DNA sequence: TGTGCCAGCAGCTCCGTCCGGGACAGGGGGCCCGGGGAGCTGTTTTTT.

This clonotype turned up a few times. This chain joins TRBV24-1 and TRBJ2-3, with 11 bases identical to TRBD2. CDR1 and CDR2 from the germline V gene are KGHDR and SFDVKD. CDR3 length: 20 residues. After removal of 1 base from V and 0 bases from J, the junction contained 11 bases not matched to a gene. Written as DNA, the CDR3 is TGTGCCACCAGTGATTTCCCACTAGCGGGGGCAGGACTTAGCACAGATACGCAGTATTTT. Translated: CATSDFPLAGAGLSTDTQYF.

The gene calls are TRBV3-1 and TRBJ2-3; unclear D gene. The CDR3 sequence is 16 residues long. Germline CDR1 is LGHDT and CDR2 is YNNKEL (reference sequence). V was cut by 1 base and J by 0 bases, with 11 bases left in between. The CDR3 protein is CASSQGLPRSTDTQYF. CDR3 coding DNA: TGTGCCAGCAGCCAAGGGCTCCCAAGGAGCACAGATACGCAGTATTTT.

This sequence joins TRBV11-2 and TRBJ2-7; TRBD1 matches at 7 bases. V trimming: 2 bases; J trimming: 3 bases; junction bases outside the gene matches: 10. Germline CDR1 and CDR2: SGHAT and FQNNGV. This CDR3 has 16 amino acids. The CDR3: CASSLLVGQGDYEQYF. The DNA of the CDR3 is TGTGCCAGCAGCTTACTGGTGGGGCAGGGGGACTACGAGCAGTACTTC.

The J gene is TRBJ2-7, the V gene TRBV12-3 or TRBV12-4; D gene ambiguous. The CDR3 runs to 10 residues. Trimming stripped 8 bases from V and 4 bases from J, with 6 bases between. The CDR3 nucleotides are TGTGCCAGCCGACGGTACGAGCAGTACTTC. Amino acids: CASRRYEQYF.

This clonotype occurred a few times. The J gene is TRBJ1-5, the V gene TRBV5-1; D remains ambiguous. V was shortened by 0 bases and J by 6 bases, with 7 bases between the two germline ends. Germline V gene data show CDR1 as SGHRS and CDR2 as YFSETQ. The CDR3 sequence is 13 residues long. This CDR3 is CASSLAAGQPQHF. The CDR3 region has the DNA TGCGCCAGCAGCTTGGCGGCGGGTCAGCCCCAGCATTTT.

The J gene is TRBJ1-2, the V gene TRBV5-1; 7 bases align to TRBD1. Unmatched junction bases numbered 8, after V lost 5 bases and J lost 7 bases. CDR1 is SGHRS and CDR2 is YFSETQ in the germline V gene. The CDR3 totals 13 residues. The CDR3 DNA sequence: TGCGCCAGCAGACCAGACAGGGCCGGTGGCTACACCTTC. Translation: CASRPDRAGGYTF.